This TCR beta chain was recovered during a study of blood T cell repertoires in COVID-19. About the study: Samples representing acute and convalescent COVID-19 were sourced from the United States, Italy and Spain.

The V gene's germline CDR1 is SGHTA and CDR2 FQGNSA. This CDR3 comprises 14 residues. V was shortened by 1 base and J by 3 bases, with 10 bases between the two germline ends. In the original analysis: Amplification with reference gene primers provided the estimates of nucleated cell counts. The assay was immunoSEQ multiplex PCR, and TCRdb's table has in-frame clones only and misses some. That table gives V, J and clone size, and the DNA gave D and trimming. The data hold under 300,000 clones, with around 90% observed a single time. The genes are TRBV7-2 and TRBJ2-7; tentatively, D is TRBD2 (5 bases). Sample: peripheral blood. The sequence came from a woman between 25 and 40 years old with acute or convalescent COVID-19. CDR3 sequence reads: CASSLGGDGYEQYF. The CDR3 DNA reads TGTGCCAGCAGCTTAGGGGGAGACGGCTACGAGCAGTACTTC.